The rows below give T cell receptor beta chains drawn from one sample of a study of T-cell reconstitution after alpha-beta-depleted transplantation in children. Each CDR3 protein gets one entry after TCRdb re-called the PCR reads with MiXCR. The sample lists about 640,000 distinct CDR3 sequences; approximately 13% were seen once. Here the sequenced sample was PBMCs, mostly from graft donor cells, taken 360 days after TCRalphabeta/CD19-depleted stem cell transplant. The source is a male patient younger than 18 who had a stem cell transplant for acute myeloid leukemia, so the T cells may come from the graft donor. Both conserved end residues are part of each CDR3. Fields, in order: J gene, clone size, D gene, V gene, CDR3 DNA, CDR3 protein. A D gene is named only where the DNA matches it firmly. Clone size, where shown, is once, few, many, or a class for clones that have expanded.

j_call: TRBJ2-1
clone_size: many
d_call: TRBD2
v_call: TRBV20-1
cdr3_nt: TGCAGTGCTAGATCTAGCGGGAGGGACAATGAGCAGTTCTTC
cdr3_aa: CSARSSGRDNEQFF

j_call: TRBJ2-7
clone_size: -
d_call: TRBD2
v_call: TRBV20-1
cdr3_nt: TGCAGTGCTAGAGTGGTTAAGGGGACTAGCGGCTACGAGCAGTACTTC
cdr3_aa: CSARVVKGTSGYEQYF

j_call: TRBJ2-7
clone_size: -
d_call: -
v_call: TRBV29-1
cdr3_nt: TGCAGCGTACCAGGGGTTAGCTCCTACGAGCAGTACTTC
cdr3_aa: CSVPGVSSYEQYF

j_call: TRBJ2-2
clone_size: many
d_call: -
v_call: TRBV24-1
cdr3_nt: TGTGCCACCGGGCTCCTATGCGTGGAGCTGTTTTTT
cdr3_aa: CATGLLCVELFF

j_call: TRBJ2-7
clone_size: many
d_call: TRBD2
v_call: TRBV12-3/TRBV12-4
cdr3_nt: TGTGCCAGCGGTACGGGAGGGCCTCACGAGCAGTACTTC
cdr3_aa: CASGTGGPHEQYF

j_call: TRBJ2-7
clone_size: few
d_call: TRBD2
v_call: TRBV5-1
cdr3_nt: TGCGCCAGCAGCTTGGGGGCTAGCGGCCAGACAGCCTACGAGCAGTACTTC
cdr3_aa: CASSLGASGQTAYEQYF

j_call: TRBJ2-1
clone_size: -
d_call: -
v_call: TRBV4-2
cdr3_nt: TGTGCCAGCAGCTTAGGGCCAATCGGTCCTGACAATGAGCAGTTCTTC
cdr3_aa: CASSLGPIGPDNEQFF

j_call: TRBJ1-2
clone_size: few
d_call: -
v_call: TRBV20-1
cdr3_nt: TGCAGTGCTAGCCCCTTCCACGACAGGACTAATCTTTATGGCTACACCTTC
cdr3_aa: CSASPFHDRTNLYGYTF

j_call: TRBJ2-7
clone_size: -
d_call: TRBD1
v_call: TRBV29-1
cdr3_nt: TGCAGCGTTGAAGACCCTAGGGACAGGGTAACTACGAAGCAGTACTTC
cdr3_aa: CSVEDPRDRVTTKQYF

j_call: TRBJ2-2
clone_size: -
d_call: TRBD2
v_call: TRBV7-8
cdr3_nt: TGTGCCAGCAGCTTACTTGCGGGAGCATCGGCCGGGGAGCTGTTTTTT
cdr3_aa: CASSLLAGASAGELFF

j_call: TRBJ2-3
clone_size: few
d_call: TRBD2
v_call: TRBV11-2
cdr3_nt: TGTGCCAGCAGCGGGGGGGAGGTCACAGATACGCAGTATTTT
cdr3_aa: CASSGGEVTDTQYF

j_call: TRBJ2-1
clone_size: few
d_call: TRBD2
v_call: TRBV12-3/TRBV12-4
cdr3_nt: TGTGCCAGCTCCCTTGCGGCTAGCGGGTACAATGAGCAGTTCTTC
cdr3_aa: CASSLAASGYNEQFF

j_call: TRBJ2-3
clone_size: few
d_call: TRBD2
v_call: TRBV20-1
cdr3_nt: TGCAGCGGTATAGTGGCGGGGGTCACAGATACGCAGTATTTT
cdr3_aa: CSGIVAGVTDTQYF

j_call: TRBJ2-3
clone_size: many
d_call: -
v_call: TRBV20-1
cdr3_nt: TGCAGTGCTAGAGCCCCCCGGGGGCGGACACCAGATACGCAGTATTTT
cdr3_aa: CSARAPRGRTPDTQYF

j_call: TRBJ2-7
clone_size: few
d_call: -
v_call: TRBV5-6
cdr3_nt: TGTGCCAGCAGCTTGAGGGTTACGGATGAAACTTACGAGCAGTACTTC
cdr3_aa: CASSLRVTDETYEQYF

j_call: TRBJ2-7
clone_size: -
d_call: -
v_call: TRBV15
cdr3_nt: TGTGCCACCAGCAGAGATCGGTCAGGGTTAAGGAACGAGCAGTACTTC
cdr3_aa: CATSRDRSGLRNEQYF

j_call: TRBJ1-3
clone_size: -
d_call: -
v_call: TRBV29-1
cdr3_nt: TGCAGCGTTGGGGGGGCTGCCCGCTCTGGAAACACCATATATTTT
cdr3_aa: CSVGGAARSGNTIYF